Below are 22 T cell receptor beta chains sequenced from a single sample in a study of beta chain features in type 1 diabetes. cDNA synthesis used the whole RNA isolate, giving expressed TCRB sequences. Some clones are missing from TCRdb's copy, which holds only in-frame ones; the method was immunoSEQ multiplex PCR. This sample has under 500,000 clones, with about 32% found just once. Sequenced material: naive CD4+ T cells from blood. Source of these receptors: a young man in good health.

This chain connects TRBV7-9 to TRBJ1-4, with TRBD1 identical over 7 bases. Losses at the gene ends were 2 bases for V and 6 bases for J; bases not matched to a gene: 3. This CDR3 region has 14 residues. Germline values: CDR1 SEHNR, CDR2 FQNEAQ (reference sequence). DNA of the CDR3: TGTGCCAGCAGCTTATACAGGGGTGATGAAAAACTGTTTTTT. As protein: CASSLYRGDEKLFF.

The rearrangement uses TRBV7-9 and TRBJ1-4; D unclear. This CDR3 has 13 amino acids. CDR1 is SEHNR, CDR2 FQNEAQ, per germline (reference sequence). Trimming removed 5 bases at V and 5 bases at J, with 9 bases between. This chain's CDR3 is CASSPYKNEKLFF. CDR3 sequence (DNA): TGTGCCAGCAGCCCCTACAAAAATGAAAAACTGTTTTTT.

In its sample, this clone was seen a few times. This chain connects TRBV30 to TRBJ1-2; tentatively, D is TRBD1 (5 bases). Germline V gives CDR1 GTSNPN, CDR2 SVGIG (reference sequence). The V end lost 0 bases, the J end lost 6 bases, and 14 bases lay between the germline ends. This CDR3 has 14 residues. The CDR3: CAWSVWDQRHGYTF. CDR3 sequence (DNA): TGTGCCTGGAGTGTTTGGGACCAGAGGCATGGCTACACCTTC.

The rearrangement links TRBV9 to TRBJ2-3; no reliable D call. The CDR3 extends over 12 amino acids. CDR1 and CDR2 (germline): SGDLS, YYNGEE. V lost 4 bases to trimming and J lost 2 bases, with 5 bases between them. Written as DNA, the CDR3 is TGTGCCAGCAGCCCGCACACAGATACGCAGTATTTT. It specifies CASSPHTDTQYF.

This clone occurred a few times. The chain is built from TRBV29-1 and TRBJ2-5; no clear D gene. Germline-derived CDR1 and CDR2 are SQVTM and ANQGSEA. The V end lost 4 bases, the J end lost 5 bases, and 11 bases lay between the germline ends. The CDR3 contains 12 residues. DNA of the CDR3: TGCAGCGTTGCCCGTGGGTGGGAGACCCAGTACTTC. This translates into CSVARGWETQYF.

The rearrangement uses TRBV28 and TRBJ2-5; D possibly corresponds to TRBD1 (5 bases). The CDR3 contains 14 residues. Between the trimmed V and J ends, which lost 7 bases and 4 bases, there was a span of 16 bases. In germline, CDR1 is MDHEN, CDR2 SYDVKM. DNA of the CDR3: TGTGCCAGCAACTTAGGGGCGCACGGAGAGACCCAGTACTTC. Encoded protein: CASNLGAHGETQYF.

In nucleotides, the CDR3 is TGTGCCAGCACCCCGTCGGGAGGGGCCAACGTCCTGACTTTC. Translated, it gives CASTPSGGANVLTF. The V gene is TRBV6-5, the J gene TRBJ2-6, with a tentative D call TRBD2 (5 bases). Trimming took off 7 bases at V and 4 bases at J, with 11 bases between the two ends. The CDR3 sequence is 14 residues long. In germline, CDR1 is MNHEY, CDR2 SVGAGI.

This clone turned up a few times. V is TRBV27 and J is TRBJ2-1; D call uncertain. The germline gives CDR1 MNHEY, CDR2 SMNVEV (reference sequence). The CDR3 spans 13 residues. V was trimmed by 1 base and J by 4 bases, leaving 5 bases between them. CDR3: CASSLWGYNEQFF. CDR3 nucleotides: TGTGCCAGCAGTTTATGGGGTTACAATGAGCAGTTCTTC.

The chain recombines TRBV9 with TRBJ2-3, with D possibly being TRBD1 or TRBD2 (5 bases each). The germline CDR1 and CDR2 sequences are SGDLS and YYNGEE. The V end was cut by 6 bases, the J end by 1 base, with 15 bases between. The CDR3 runs 15 residues. The CDR3 here is CASTPSGARTDTQYF. The CDR3 DNA reads TGTGCCAGCACCCCATCCGGGGCGCGCACAGATACGCAGTATTTT.

The V call is TRBV30, the J call TRBJ2-1; D may be TRBD1 (5 bases). Germline lookup yields CDR1 GTSNPN and CDR2 SVGIG (reference sequence). The CDR3 covers 15 residues. The V and J ends lost 0 bases and 4 bases respectively, with 13 bases between them. This CDR3 is CAWSVSGASYNEQFF. The CDR3 nucleotides read TGTGCCTGGAGTGTAAGTGGGGCCTCTTACAATGAGCAGTTCTTC.

The J gene is TRBJ2-7, the V gene TRBV25-1, with 9 bases identical to TRBD1. The germline CDR1 and CDR2 sequences are MGHDK and SYGVNS. The CDR3 extends over 18 amino acids. V was pared by 4 bases and J by 0 bases, with 13 bases of the junction left unmatched. The CDR3 DNA sequence: TGTGCCAGCAGTGCACGATTAGATGGGACAGGGAGCTCCTACGAGCAGTACTTC. Translated: CASSARLDGTGSSYEQYF.

This clone was counted a few times. In the same sample, other DNA sequences code for this CDR3. The gene calls are TRBV11-2 and TRBJ2-1; D uncertain. The CDR3 has 14 residues. V was shortened by 0 bases and J by 3 bases, with 6 bases between the two germline ends. Germline CDR1 and CDR2: SGHAT and FQNNGV. The CDR3 bases are TGTGCCAGCAGCTTAGATCCCAGCTACAATGAGCAGTTCTTC. Translating it yields CASSLDPSYNEQFF.

This clone was seen a few times. The chain carries TRBV29-1 and TRBJ2-2; D may correspond to TRBD1 or TRBD2 (6 bases each). With 8 bases removed from V and 4 bases from J, the gap between germline ends came to 14 bases. This CDR3 contains 13 residues. Germline CDR1 SQVTM, CDR2 ANQGSEA. The CDR3 DNA sequence: TGCAGCTATCGCAGGGGAGGCACCGGGGAGCTGTTTTTT. Translation gives CSYRRGGTGELFF.

This clone was counted only a few times. The chain recombines TRBV13 with TRBJ2-7; D uncertain. The CDR3 has 15 amino acids. V shed 3 bases and J shed 5 bases, with 17 bases lying between them. CDR1 PRHDT and CDR2 FYEKMQ come from the germline V gene (reference sequence). The CDR3 protein is CASSLDRTSWNEQYF. CDR3 sequence (DNA): TGTGCCAGCAGCTTGGACCGGACGTCGTGGAACGAGCAGTACTTC.

This clone was seen only a few times. The chain employs TRBV2 and TRBJ2-1, with 9 bases aligning to TRBD2. V gave up 3 bases and J gave up 7 bases; unmatched junction bases: 7. There are 15 residues in the CDR3. Germline V gene data show CDR1 as SNHLY and CDR2 as FYNNEI. CDR3: CASSELAGVGNEQFF. In DNA form, the CDR3 reads TGTGCCAGCAGTGAGTTAGCGGGAGTGGGTAATGAGCAGTTCTTC.

The chain couples TRBV7-2 to TRBJ2-1; D perhaps matches TRBD2 (5 bases). The CDR3 runs to 15 residues. Germline V gives CDR1 SGHTA, CDR2 FQGNSA. V lost 1 base and J lost 7, with 14 bases in between. The CDR3 DNA is TGTGCCAGCAGCTTAGTAGTGGGCCGGGGAAATGAGCAGTTCTTC. It yields the protein CASSLVVGRGNEQFF.

This rearrangement joins TRBV25-1 to TRBJ1-2; the match to TRBD1 covers 12 bases. Germline CDR1 is MGHDK and CDR2 is SYGVNS. This CDR3 spans 16 amino acids. The V segment lost 3 bases and the J segment 1 base; nucleotides outside the gene matches: 3. The CDR3 sequence is CASSEGQGAHNYGYTF. The CDR3 DNA reads TGTGCCAGCAGTGAGGGACAGGGGGCCCATAACTATGGCTACACCTTC.

This clone was counted between two and nine times. This chain joins TRBV30 and TRBJ2-7; 8 bases are shared with TRBD2. V dropped 4 bases and J dropped 4; count of bases not matched to a gene: 9. CDR1 and CDR2 from the germline V gene are GTSNPN and SVGIG (reference sequence). The CDR3 has 14 amino acids. DNA of the CDR3: TGTGCCTGGAATCAAGGGACTAGTCCTTACGAGCAGTACTTC. Amino acid sequence: CAWNQGTSPYEQYF.

The gene calls are TRBV29-1 and TRBJ1-1; D gene unclear. This CDR3 is 13 amino acids long. Germline V gene data show CDR1 as SQVTM and CDR2 as ANQGSEA. Trimming pared 0 bases from V and 2 bases from J, leaving 7 bases between. In nucleotides, the CDR3 is TGCAGCGTTGAAGAACAGATTAACACTGAAGCTTTCTTT. Its translation is CSVEEQINTEAFF. The whole variable domain, filled in from reference TRBV29-1 and TRBJ1-1, reads SAVISQKPSRDICQRGTSLTIQCQVDSQVTMMFWYRQQPGQSLTLIATANQGSEATYESGFVIDKFPISRPNLTFSTLTVSNMSPEDSSIYLCSVEEQINTEAFFGQGTRLTVV.

Here the CDR3 DNA reads TGTGCCAGCAGCCAACCAGTGGGGGCCACCGAGCAGTACTTC. Translating it yields CASSQPVGATEQYF. The rearrangement uses TRBV6-6 and TRBJ2-7, with D possibly matching TRBD1 (6 bases). The CDR3 spans 14 residues. V lost 6 bases and J lost 6, with 18 bases in between. Germline assignment: CDR1 MNHNY and CDR2 SVGAGI (reference sequence).

As to this clone: Other DNA sequences in this sample translate to the same CDR3. The chain has TRBV7-2 and TRBJ2-7; tentatively, D is TRBD2 (5 bases). Germline CDR1 reads SGHTA; CDR2 reads FQGNSA. CDR3 length: 14 residues. The V gene lost 1 base and the J gene lost 2 bases, with 9 bases spanning the gap. As DNA, the CDR3 is TGTGCCAGCAGCTTAGTAGGGAGCACCTACGAGCAGTACTTC. This sequence encodes CASSLVGSTYEQYF.

The V call is TRBV25-1, the J call TRBJ2-7, with 9 positions matching TRBD1. Germline CDR1 MGHDK, CDR2 SYGVNS. Losses at the gene ends were 6 bases for V and 3 bases for J; bases not matched to a gene: 9. This CDR3 is built from 15 residues. The CDR3: CASSPRDRVNYEQYF. CDR3 nucleotide sequence: TGTGCCAGCAGCCCTCGGGACAGGGTGAACTACGAGCAGTACTTC.